These 4 T cell receptor beta chains originate from one sample sequenced in a study of cytomegalovirus exposure and HLA in healthy donors. PCR involved 60 Vbeta and 13 Jbeta primers. Data came from immunoSEQ multiplex PCR; TCRdb stores just in-frame clones and leaves some out. The sample has more than 100,000 clones, approximately 10% seen once. Input material: PBMCs. All receptors derive from a woman aged 40 to 50 in good health and CMV-seropositive.

There are a few counts of this clone. This chain joins TRBV4-3 and TRBJ1-2; the D gene is possibly TRBD1 (6 bases). Germline CDR1 LGHNA, CDR2 YSLEER. V lost 1 base and J lost 5, with 14 bases in between. The CDR3 is 15 amino acids. The CDR3 nucleotides read TGCGCCAGCAGCCAAGGAGGGGGGGCCGTTTATGGCTACACCTTC. Its protein product is CASSQGGGAVYGYTF.

This clone was counted a few times. The rearrangement links TRBV5-1 to TRBJ2-3, with TRBD2 matching 10 bases. Germline CDR1 SGHRS, CDR2 YFSETQ. Trimming cost V 2 bases and J 2 bases; bases outside gene matches: 5. The CDR3 totals 16 residues. The CDR3 loop is CASSFLAGASTDTQYF. The CDR3 coding sequence is TGCGCCAGCAGCTTCCTAGCGGGGGCCTCCACAGATACGCAGTATTTT.

This clone was seen a handful of times. V and J are TRBV19 and TRBJ2-2; 9 positions match TRBD1. The CDR3 contains 15 residues. With V trimmed by 5 bases and J by 7 bases, 8 bases remained unmatched. CDR1 is LNHDA, CDR2 SQIVND, per germline (reference sequence). The CDR3 nucleotides are TGTGCCAGTAGTCCCCGACAGGGGGTAGGCGGGGAGCTGTTTTTT. Translated, it gives CASSPRQGVGGELFF.

The chain carries TRBV7-2 and TRBJ1-1; tentatively, D is TRBD1 (6 bases). V dropped 1 base and J dropped 1 base, with 19 bases sitting between them. The CDR3 sequence is 18 residues long. Germline lookup yields CDR1 SGHTA and CDR2 FQGNSA. CDR3 sequence reads: CASSLDSAWSGQNTEAFF. CDR3 nucleotide sequence: TGTGCCAGCAGCTTAGACTCGGCTTGGTCGGGACAGAACACTGAAGCTTTCTTT.